Listed below are T cell receptor beta chains from one sample, sequenced in a study of technical replicates of blood from several donors. Sequencing used immunoSEQ multiplex PCR; TCRdb keeps in-frame clones, though not all of them. The data hold over 50,000 clones, with approximately 86% observed a single time. The material sequenced was PBMCs. These receptors all stem from a human donor in good health. Some clones in this sample may be carry-over from other donors' samples. The CDR3 runs from the conserved cysteine through the conserved F or W. D genes are given only for firm matches. Clone size appears in some rows only: once, few, many, or a class for an expanded clone.

D gene	clone size	V gene	J gene	CDR3 protein	CDR3 DNA
.	.	TRBV18	TRBJ2-7	CASSPGRDSYEQYF	TGTGCCAGCTCACCGGGCAGGGACTCCTACGAGCAGTACTTC
.	.	TRBV4-1	TRBJ2-4	CASSQILVGRAKNIQYF	TGCGCCAGCAGCCAAATCCTTGTGGGGAGGGCCAAAAACATTCAGTACTTC
.	few	TRBV5-6	TRBJ1-6	CASSLGQDNSPLHF	TGTGCCAGCAGCTTGGGACAGGATAATTCACCCCTCCACTTT
.	.	TRBV11-2	TRBJ1-1	CASRLGPRGLNTEAFF	TGTGCCAGCAGGTTGGGCCCCCGGGGATTGAACACTGAAGCTTTCTTT
.	.	TRBV7-9	TRBJ1-1	CASSLVGRGTEAFF	TGTGCCAGCAGCTTAGTTGGCAGGGGCACTGAAGCTTTCTTT
TRBD1	.	TRBV4-3	TRBJ1-2	CASTPGTGGTWGYTF	TGCGCCAGCACCCCAGGGACAGGGGGGACTTGGGGCTACACCTTC
.	.	TRBV7-8	TRBJ2-2	CASSAGPGGELFF	TGTGCCAGCTCTGCGGGGCCAGGCGGGGAGCTGTTTTTT
.	few	TRBV7-3	TRBJ2-1	CASSLNRAGEQFF	TGTGCCAGCAGCCTGAATCGCGCTGGTGAGCAGTTCTTC
.	.	TRBV6-1	TRBJ2-1	CASSGGRSYNEQFF	TGTGCCAGCAGTGGTGGCAGGTCTTACAATGAGCAGTTCTTC
.	.	TRBV27	TRBJ2-6	CASSIKDMGSSGANVLTF	TGTGCCAGCAGTATTAAGGACATGGGAAGCTCTGGGGCCAACGTCCTGACTTTC
.	.	TRBV6-6	TRBJ1-5	CASSEMVWLNQPQHF	TGTGCCAGCTCGGAGATGGTTTGGTTGAACCAGCCCCAGCATTTT
.	few	TRBV7-3	TRBJ2-3	CASSPMISRGDTQYF	TGTGCCAGCAGCCCGATGATATCTAGGGGGGATACGCAGTATTTT
.	once	TRBV5-1	TRBJ2-3	CASSLGQMAGTDTQYF	TGCGCCAGCAGCTTGGGACAAATGGCCGGCACAGATACGCAGTATTTT
.	few	TRBV5-4	TRBJ1-6	CASSLDQALSSPLHF	TGTGCCAGCAGCTTGGACCAGGCGCTAAGTTCACCCCTCCACTTT
.	.	TRBV4-1	TRBJ2-7	CASSQGRAYEQYF	TGCGCCAGCAGCCAAGGGAGGGCCTACGAGCAGTACTTC
.	.	TRBV6-1	TRBJ2-7	CASSVVGEQYF	TGTGCCAGCAGTGTAGTTGGCGAGCAGTACTTC
TRBD2	.	TRBV4-3	TRBJ2-1	CASSPGLAESSYNEQFF	TGCGCCAGCAGCCCAGGACTAGCGGAAAGCTCCTACAATGAGCAGTTCTTC
TRBD1	.	TRBV29-1	TRBJ1-5	CSVDPGQGLPQHF	TGCAGCGTTGATCCTGGACAGGGGCTGCCCCAGCATTTT
TRBD2	few	TRBV5-1	TRBJ2-3	CASSLDGGGQADTQYF	TGCGCCAGCAGCTTGGACGGCGGGGGGCAGGCAGATACGCAGTATTTT
.	once	TRBV7-2	TRBJ1-5	CASSLTASHSNQPQHF	TGTGCCAGCAGCCTAACTGCCTCCCATAGCAATCAGCCCCAGCATTTT
.	once	TRBV2	TRBJ2-6	CASTNTGANVLTF	TGTGCCAGTACCAACACCGGGGCCAACGTCCTGACTTTC
TRBD2	.	TRBV7-2	TRBJ2-1	CASSSSYGLAGDNYNEQFF	TGTGCCAGCAGCTCGTCATACGGACTAGCGGGAGATAACTACAATGAGCAGTTCTTC
TRBD2	.	TRBV5-8	TRBJ2-3	CASSLGSFGGRSTDTQYF	TGTGCCAGCAGCTTGGGATCTTTCGGCGGGAGAAGCACAGATACGCAGTATTTT
TRBD1	.	TRBV6-6	TRBJ2-5	CASRRGQGGETQYF	TGTGCCAGCAGGAGAGGACAGGGGGGGGAGACCCAGTACTTC
.	once	TRBV7-3	TRBJ2-1	CASSPAQVAVDNEQFF	TGTGCCAGCAGCCCCGCGCAGGTAGCGGTGGATAATGAGCAGTTCTTC
TRBD2	.	TRBV7-3	TRBJ2-1	CASRISGGPLTEQFF	TGTGCCAGCAGAATCAGCGGGGGGCCCCTTACAGAGCAGTTCTTC
.	.	TRBV18	TRBJ1-1	CASSPPAGVGGNTEAFF	TGTGCCAGCTCACCACCGGCGGGGGTAGGGGGAAACACTGAAGCTTTCTTT
TRBD2	.	TRBV11-2	TRBJ2-7	CASSQEGLAGGEQYF	TGTGCCAGCAGCCAAGAGGGGCTAGCGGGGGGCGAGCAGTACTTC
.	.	TRBV29-1	TRBJ1-1	CSVEREASNTEAFF	TGCAGCGTTGAGAGGGAGGCCAGTAACACTGAAGCTTTCTTT
.	.	TRBV6-1	TRBJ1-2	CASSREGNYGYTF	TGTGCCAGCAGCCGGGAGGGGAACTATGGCTACACCTTC
.	.	TRBV2	TRBJ2-2	CASTTVAGRTNTGELFF	TGTGCCAGCACCACGGTTGCGGGGCGAACCAACACCGGGGAGCTGTTTTTT
.	.	TRBV7-9	TRBJ2-7	CASSFEQGYEQYF	TGTGCCAGCAGCTTTGAACAGGGCTACGAGCAGTACTTC
.	few	TRBV28	TRBJ2-5	CASSLLVTRVETQYF	TGTGCCAGCAGTTTATTAGTAACGAGGGTTGAGACCCAGTACTTC
.	.	TRBV27	TRBJ2-7	CASSLDRGGYEQYF	TGTGCCAGCAGTTTAGATAGGGGCGGTTACGAGCAGTACTTC
.	.	TRBV27	TRBJ1-4	CASRDPGDEKLFF	TGTGCCAGCAGGGACCCGGGGGACGAAAAACTGTTTTTT
TRBD1	.	TRBV5-1	TRBJ1-1	CASSYQGGEAFF	TGCGCCAGCAGCTACCAGGGGGGTGAAGCTTTCTTT
TRBD1	.	TRBV6-1	TRBJ1-1	CASSETGANTEAFF	TGTGCCAGCAGTGAAACAGGGGCGAACACTGAAGCTTTCTTT